Listed here are 10 T cell receptor beta chains from one sample, sequenced in a study of blood T cell repertoires in COVID-19. Repertoires were generated with immunoSEQ multiplex PCR, while TCRdb's copy carries only in-frame clones and drops some. This sample has about 410,000 clones, with about 89% found just once. The specimen was peripheral blood. The receptors shown here come from a woman aged 40-49 years with COVID-19, enrolled during active disease.

This sequence joins TRBV28 and TRBJ2-3; 16 bases align to TRBD2. The CDR3 sequence is 16 residues long. Trimming at V came to 4 bases and at J to 4 bases, leaving 2 bases not matched to a gene. Per the germline V gene, CDR1 is MDHEN and CDR2 is SYDVKM. The CDR3: CASSSGLAGGPDTQYF. DNA for the CDR3: TGTGCCAGCAGTTCGGGACTAGCGGGAGGGCCAGATACGCAGTATTTT. Filled out from reference TRBV28 and TRBJ2-3, the complete variable domain reads DVKVTQSSRYLVKRTGEKVFLECVQDMDHENMFWYRQDPGLGLRLIYFSYDVKMKEKGDIPEGYSVSREKKERFSLILESASTNQTSMYLCASSSGLAGGPDTQYFGPGTRLTVL.

The gene calls are TRBV15 and TRBJ1-4; D not certain. Trimming took off 6 bases at V and 8 bases at J, with 16 bases between the two ends. Germline assignment: CDR1 LNHNV and CDR2 YYDKDF (reference sequence). The CDR3 is 14 amino acids. CDR3: CATRPGHREEKLFF. The CDR3 DNA reads as TGTGCCACCAGGCCGGGCCACCGGGAGGAAAAACTGTTTTTT.

V usage is TRBV20-1 and J usage is TRBJ1-2, with TRBD1 identical over 9 bases. Germline V CDR1 and CDR2: DFQATT, SNEGSKA (reference sequence). J was trimmed by 6 bases and V by 5 bases; bases with no gene match: 1. The CDR3 is made up of 11 amino acids. The CDR3 protein is CSADRGNGYTF. CDR3 DNA sequence: TGCAGTGCTGACAGGGGGAATGGCTACACCTTC.

CDR3 sequence: CASSLLFRDRGGSNQPQHF. For the CDR3, the DNA is TGTGCCAGCAGCCTTTTATTCCGGGACAGGGGAGGGAGCAATCAGCCCCAGCATTTT. This chain links TRBV3-1 (or the pseudogene TRBV3-2) with TRBJ1-5; TRBD1 aligns across 10 bases. The CDR3 length is 19 residues. Germline CDR1 and CDR2: LGHDT and YNNKEL (reference sequence). The trim removed 4 bases at V and 1 base at J, leaving 13 bases unmatched.

The rearrangement joins TRBV7-2 to TRBJ2-5; possible D gene TRBD2, 5 bases. V was pared by 4 bases and J by 5 bases, with 14 bases between. Germline V gives CDR1 SGHTA, CDR2 FQGNSA. The length of the CDR3 is 14 residues. As DNA, the CDR3 is TGTGCCAGCAGCTCACTAGGCGTTTCTGAGACCCAGTACTTC. Translated, it gives CASSSLGVSETQYF.

The chain combines TRBV28 with TRBJ1-1; 11 nucleotides line up with TRBD1. Germline CDR1 is MDHEN and CDR2 is SYDVKM. Losses at the gene ends were 6 bases for V and 4 bases for J; bases not matched to a gene: 10. The CDR3 spans 16 residues. Here the CDR3 reads CASRGRTGGAATEAFF. CDR3 sequence (DNA): TGTGCCAGCAGGGGCAGGACAGGGGGCGCGGCCACTGAAGCTTTCTTT.

The chain has TRBV27 and TRBJ1-1; maybe TRBD1 (5 bases). Trimming took off 4 bases at V and 3 bases at J, with 9 bases between the two ends. CDR3 size: 13 residues. Germline values: CDR1 MNHEY, CDR2 SMNVEV (reference sequence). The CDR3 bases are TGTGCCAGCAGTTGGGGGGGGGACACTGAAGCTTTCTTT. Amino acid sequence: CASSWGGDTEAFF.

The V call is TRBV6-1, the J call TRBJ1-6, with 7 bases matching TRBD1. CDR1 MNHNS and CDR2 SASEGT come from the germline V gene. The CDR3 runs 15 residues. V was pared by 1 base and J by 10 bases, with 7 bases of the junction left unmatched. CDR3 amino acids: CASSEGMTGRSPLHF. CDR3 nucleotides: TGTGCCAGCAGTGAAGGTATGACAGGGAGATCACCCCTCCACTTT.

DNA for the CDR3: TGTGCCATCAAATGGGACACGAACACTGAAGCTTTCTTT. This encodes CAIKWDTNTEAFF. This sequence joins TRBV10-3 and TRBJ1-1, with D possibly matching TRBD1 (6 bases). CDR1 is ENHRY and CDR2 is SYGVKD in the germline V gene. The CDR3 is made up of 13 amino acids. Trimming pared 7 bases from V and 1 base from J, leaving 10 bases between.

This clone appeared once. The chain joins TRBV7-8 to TRBJ2-3, with a tentative D call TRBD2 (7 bases). Germline V gene data show CDR1 as SGHVS and CDR2 as FQNEAQ. The CDR3 length is 14 residues. Trimming took off 5 bases at V and 6 bases at J, with 15 bases between the two ends. CDR3 nucleotide sequence: TGTGCCAGCAGCCCACTCCGGGGGGCTGATACGCAGTATTTT. It yields the protein CASSPLRGADTQYF.